What follows are 31 T cell receptor beta chains derived from one specimen sequenced in a study of T cell changes during pregnancy in multiple sclerosis. Profiling relied on immunoSEQ multiplex PCR, and the TCRdb table lists in-frame clones only, not all of them. The table lists roughly 35,000 clones, 88% of them singletons, with roughly 1.2% in the top ten. The sequenced sample was CD4+ T cells from peripheral blood mononuclear cells, obtained before pregnancy. All receptors derive from a female donor with multiple sclerosis, enrolled in a pregnancy study.

This clone has a handful of counts. V and J are TRBV6-1 and TRBJ1-1, with unresolved D. In germline, CDR1 is MNHNS, CDR2 SASEGT. V dropped 2 bases and J dropped 0 bases, with 10 bases sitting between them. This CDR3 spans 15 amino acids. The CDR3 reads CASSESVAVNTEAFF. For the CDR3, the DNA is TGTGCCAGCAGTGAAAGTGTGGCGGTGAACACTGAAGCTTTCTTT.

This chain uses TRBV5-6 with TRBJ2-1; D not certain. Trimming took 1 base from V and 5 from J, leaving 4 bases between them. Germline loops: CDR1 SGHDT, CDR2 YYEEEE. CDR3 length equals 12 residues. The CDR3 DNA is TGTGCCAGCAGCTTGATCAACAATGAGCAGTTCTTC. Translation gives CASSLINNEQFF.

The CDR3 DNA follows: TGTGCCAGCAGGCAGGGACTAGCGGGAGCAAGCTACAATGAGCAGTTCTTC. It codes for CASRQGLAGASYNEQFF. The chain uses TRBV2 and TRBJ2-1; 14 bases agree with TRBD2. V was clipped by 6 bases and J by 3 bases; unmatched bases: 7. CDR1 and CDR2 (germline): SNHLY, FYNNEI. This CDR3 has 17 amino acids.

This chain connects TRBV30 to TRBJ2-4; 8 bases line up with TRBD1. Trimming removed 6 bases from V and 0 bases from J; junction bases left unmatched: 10. CDR1 is GTSNPN, CDR2 SVGIG, per germline (reference sequence). The CDR3 totals 16 residues. CDR3 region: CACTPGTGLAKNIQYF. For the CDR3, the DNA is TGTGCCTGCACCCCCGGGACAGGCCTAGCCAAAAACATTCAGTACTTC.

The chain recombines TRBV28 with TRBJ1-2; 8 bases align to TRBD1. After removal of 1 base from V and 8 bases from J, the junction contained 9 bases not matched to a gene. Germline V lookup: CDR1 MDHEN, CDR2 SYDVKM. The CDR3 is made up of 15 amino acids. CDR3 region: CASSLSGTGGGGYTF. The CDR3 bases are TGTGCCAGCAGTTTATCGGGTACAGGGGGAGGAGGCTACACCTTC.

The chain is built from TRBV28 and TRBJ1-1, with TRBD1 identical over 9 bases. The germline gives CDR1 MDHEN, CDR2 SYDVKM. Losses at the gene ends were 4 bases for V and 5 bases for J; bases not matched to a gene: 8. The CDR3 runs 15 residues. CDR3 loop: CASSSLQGALTEAFF. Written as DNA, the CDR3 is TGTGCCAGCAGTTCCTTACAGGGGGCGCTAACTGAAGCTTTCTTT.

The chain links TRBV2 to TRBJ1-2; D may be TRBD1 (6 bases). V gave up 10 bases and J gave up 0 bases, with 15 bases separating them. Germline V gives CDR1 SNHLY, CDR2 FYNNEI. This CDR3 comprises 14 residues. In nucleotides, the CDR3 is TGTGCCACCAATTTGGACAGCACTAACTATGGCTACACCTTC. Its translation is CATNLDSTNYGYTF.

The CDR3: CASSPVGQRGGNTIYF. The CDR3 coding sequence is TGTGCCAGCTCACCTGTTGGACAACGGGGGGGAAACACCATATATTTT. The chain links TRBV18 to TRBJ1-3, with TRBD1 as a possible D gene (5 bases). This CDR3 comprises 16 residues. Germline V gene data show CDR1 as KGHSH and CDR2 as LQKENI. V lost 3 bases to trimming and J lost 4 bases, with 16 bases between them.

The CDR3 loop reads CASSERRGEAFF. The CDR3 DNA reads TGCGCCAGCAGTGAACGGAGGGGTGAAGCTTTCTTT. The chain links TRBV10-2 to TRBJ1-1; perhaps TRBD1 as D (5 bases). The CDR3 has 12 residues. Per the germline V gene, CDR1 is WSHSY and CDR2 is SAAADI. Trimming removed 3 bases from V and 7 bases from J, with 9 bases in between.

The chain employs TRBV6-1 and TRBJ2-7; 7 nucleotides agree with TRBD1. The CDR3 length is 15 residues. Looked up from germline, CDR1 is MNHNS and CDR2 is SASEGT. Unmatched junction bases numbered 4, after V lost 2 bases and J lost 0 bases. The CDR3 spells CASSERQGVSYEQYF. The CDR3 DNA reads as TGTGCCAGCAGTGAAAGGCAGGGGGTCTCCTACGAGCAGTACTTC.

The V call is TRBV7-6, the J call TRBJ2-6, with a tentative D call TRBD1 (6 bases). Germline loops: CDR1 SGHVS, CDR2 FNYEAQ. V was cut by 6 bases and J by 4 bases, with 13 bases left in between. The CDR3 totals 15 residues. CDR3 sequence (DNA): TGTGCCAGCAGTCAACAGGGTAAAGGGGCCAACGTCCTGACTTTC. As protein: CASSQQGKGANVLTF.

This chain joins TRBV7-2 and TRBJ2-7; tentative D call: TRBD2 (6 bases). The CDR3 is 15 amino acids. V lost 5 bases and J 2 bases, leaving 16 bases between the germline ends. Germline V lookup: CDR1 SGHTA, CDR2 FQGNSA. In nucleotides, the CDR3 is TGTGCCAGCAGCCCCCTGGGGGGACCGGCCTACGAGCAGTACTTC. This encodes CASSPLGGPAYEQYF.

This clone was counted once. V and J are TRBV28 and TRBJ2-1; the match to TRBD2 covers 9 bases. V lost 4 bases and J lost 4; bases outside the gene matches: 23. This CDR3 is 21 amino acids long. Germline CDR1 and CDR2: MDHEN and SYDVKM. CDR3 DNA: TGTGCCAGCAGTTCCCTGGCCGGTTTCGGACCATCTAGCGGGATTTACAATGAGCAGTTCTTC. As protein: CASSSLAGFGPSSGIYNEQFF.

The rearrangement joins TRBV10-3 to TRBJ1-3; D is perhaps TRBD1 (6 bases). The CDR3 spans 13 residues. Germline values: CDR1 ENHRY, CDR2 SYGVKD. V was cut by 6 bases and J by 3 bases, with 9 bases left in between. CDR3 bases: TGTGCCATCAGGATACAGGGTGGAAACACCATATATTTT. This encodes CAIRIQGGNTIYF.

V is TRBV5-1 and J is TRBJ2-3; no clear D gene. The CDR3 totals 12 residues. CDR1 SGHRS and CDR2 YFSETQ come from the germline V gene. V gave up 7 bases and J gave up 0 bases, with 6 bases separating them. The CDR3 is CASSTSTDTQYF. The CDR3 nucleotides are TGCGCCAGCTCCACTAGCACAGATACGCAGTATTTT. Full variable domain (missing parts from reference TRBV5-1 and TRBJ2-3): KAGVTQTPRYLIKTRGQQVTLSCSPISGHRSVSWYQQTPGQGLQFLFEYFSETQRNKGNFPGRFSGRQFSNSRSEMNVSTLELGDSALYLCASSTSTDTQYFGPGTRLTVL.

The genes are TRBV7-9 and TRBJ2-3; a possible D gene is TRBD1 (6 bases). V dropped 5 bases and J dropped 0 bases, with 9 bases sitting between them. This CDR3 is built from 14 residues. Germline CDR1 reads SEHNR; CDR2 reads FQNEAQ (reference sequence). CDR3 amino acids: CASSLTGSTDTQYF. CDR3 nucleotide sequence: TGTGCCAGCAGCCTTACAGGGAGCACAGATACGCAGTATTTT.

The genes are TRBV5-1 and TRBJ2-5; TRBD2 aligns across 10 bases. The CDR3 extends over 14 amino acids. V lost 7 bases and J lost 5; bases outside the gene matches: 8. Germline loops: CDR1 SGHRS, CDR2 YFSETQ. CDR3 DNA: TGCGCCAGCGGCAGCGGGAGGGTGGAGGAGACCCAGTACTTC. This codes for CASGSGRVEETQYF.

The V call is TRBV6-5, the J call TRBJ2-3; D gene uncertain. The CDR3 loop spans 14 amino acids. CDR1 is MNHEY, CDR2 SVGAGI, per germline. The ends were cut back, 2 bases at V and 0 bases at J, with 6 bases in the middle. Here the CDR3 DNA reads TGTGCCAGCAGTTACCCTCCTAGCACAGATACGCAGTATTTT. The encoded protein is CASSYPPSTDTQYF.

The chain links TRBV5-1 to TRBJ2-4; 13 bases fit TRBD2. V was pared by 3 bases and J by 1 base, with 7 bases of the junction left unmatched. This CDR3 has 18 residues. Germline CDR1 and CDR2: SGHRS and YFSETQ. The CDR3 DNA reads as TGCGCCAGCAGCTACCGGACTAGCGGGGGTGGGGCCAAAAACATTCAGTACTTC. Translation gives CASSYRTSGGGAKNIQYF.

This sequence joins TRBV11-2 and TRBJ2-7, with D tentatively TRBD2 (6 bases). The CDR3 covers 13 residues. The ends were cut back, 9 bases at V and 4 bases at J, with 16 bases in the middle. Germline-derived CDR1 and CDR2 are SGHAT and FQNNGV. The CDR3 bases are TGTGCCAGTAGGGAGGTTGCTCTTTACGAGCAGTACTTC. It yields the protein CASREVALYEQYF.

This clone came up once. The chain is built from TRBV30 and TRBJ1-4, with 7 bases lining up with TRBD1. Germline values: CDR1 GTSNPN, CDR2 SVGIG (reference sequence). There are 15 residues in the CDR3. With V trimmed by 5 bases and J by 5 bases, 11 bases remained unmatched. The CDR3 spells CAWQTRTGWNEKLFF. The CDR3 DNA follows: TGTGCCTGGCAAACTCGGACAGGCTGGAATGAAAAACTGTTTTTT. The variable domain in full, with the rest retrieved from reference TRBV30 and TRBJ1-4, is SQTIHQWPATLVQPVGSPLSLECTVEGTSNPNLYWYRQAAGRGLQLLFYSVGIGQISSEVPQNLSASRPQDRQFILSSKKLLLSDSGFYLCAWQTRTGWNEKLFFGSGTQLSVL.

The genes are TRBV28 and TRBJ2-3; 8 nucleotides agree with TRBD2. There are 18 residues in the CDR3. CDR1 and CDR2 from the germline V gene are MDHEN and SYDVKM. V lost 7 bases and J lost 1; bases outside the gene matches: 16. Here the CDR3 reads CASISLAGIGPGTDTQYF. For the CDR3, the DNA is TGTGCCAGCATTTCCCTAGCGGGCATAGGGCCTGGCACAGATACGCAGTATTTT.

The gene calls are TRBV19 and TRBJ2-7, with 12 bases that match TRBD1. V gave up 5 bases and J gave up 5 bases; unmatched junction bases: 4. Germline V lookup: CDR1 LNHDA, CDR2 SQIVND (reference sequence). The CDR3 covers 14 residues. The CDR3 DNA reads as TGTGCCAGTAGTCCTGGGACAGGGGGCGACGAGCAGTACTTC. Translating it yields CASSPGTGGDEQYF.

The rearrangement uses TRBV9 and TRBJ2-1; 7 bases map to TRBD2. Germline CDR1 is SGDLS and CDR2 is YYNGEE. With 3 bases clipped from V and 4 bases from J, the junction kept 7 bases outside the gene matches. The CDR3 sequence is 15 residues long. CDR3 bases: TGTGCCAGCAGCGCTAGCGGCCAAACTTACAATGAGCAGTTCTTC. Its protein product is CASSASGQTYNEQFF.

The chain has TRBV9 and TRBJ2-1; 13 bases agree with TRBD2. The junction had 7 bases not matched to a gene; V was cut back by 4 bases and J by 6 bases. The CDR3 has 16 amino acids. CDR1 is SGDLS, CDR2 YYNGEE, per germline. The CDR3: CASSLRTSGRFNEQFF. The CDR3 nucleotides read TGTGCCAGCAGCCTACGGACTAGCGGGAGATTCAATGAGCAGTTCTTC.

V and J are TRBV2 and TRBJ1-1, with 8 nucleotides matching TRBD1. Germline V gene lookup returns CDR1 SNHLY and CDR2 FYNNEI. The V gene end was trimmed by 4 bases and the J gene end by 3 bases; junction bases not matched to a gene: 7. This CDR3 region has 15 residues. The CDR3, as DNA: TGTGCCAGCAGTGGGAGGACAGGGAAGGACACTGAAGCTTTCTTT. Protein sequence: CASSGRTGKDTEAFF.

The gene calls are TRBV5-1 and TRBJ1-1, with 8 bases identical to TRBD1. The CDR3 runs 15 residues. Per germline, CDR1 SGHRS and CDR2 YFSETQ. V shed 3 bases, J shed 6 bases, and the junction held 10 bases outside the gene matches. CDR3 coding DNA: TGCGCCAGCAGCTGGACAGGGCCCTGGGGGGCTGAAGCTTTCTTT. Translating it yields CASSWTGPWGAEAFF.

The chain employs TRBV7-6 and TRBJ1-4, with D unresolved. Per germline, CDR1 SGHVS and CDR2 FNYEAQ. The CDR3 covers 14 residues. Trimming pared 0 bases from V and 2 bases from J, leaving 4 bases between. CDR3 DNA: TGTGCCAGCAGCTTAGCCGGGACTAATGAAAAACTGTTTTTT. It translates to CASSLAGTNEKLFF.

This clone has only a few counts. The chain uses TRBV5-5 and TRBJ2-1, with 7 positions matching TRBD2. This CDR3 comprises 16 residues. Germline V gene lookup returns CDR1 SGHKS and CDR2 YYEKEE (reference sequence). Germline trimming cut 5 bases from V and 0 bases from J; bases unmatched to any gene: 8. DNA for the CDR3: TGTGCCAGCAGTCTTAGCGGGCCCAGCTCCTACAATGAGCAGTTCTTC. Translation: CASSLSGPSSYNEQFF. The whole variable domain, remainder taken from reference TRBV5-5 and TRBJ2-1, is DAGVTQSPTHLIKTRGQQVTLRCSPISGHKSVSWYQQVLGQGPQFIFQYYEKEERGRGNFPDRFSARQFPNYSSELNVNALLLGDSALYLCASSLSGPSSYNEQFFGPGTRLTVL.

The V call is TRBV14, the J call TRBJ2-5, with TRBD1 as a possible D gene (6 bases). CDR3 length: 14 amino acids. Per the germline V gene, CDR1 is SGHDN and CDR2 is FVKESK. V dropped 4 bases and J dropped 4 bases, with 13 bases sitting between them. In DNA form, the CDR3 reads TGTGCCAGCAGCCGCACAGGGTCGAGAGAGACCCAGTACTTC. It specifies CASSRTGSRETQYF.

The rearrangement uses TRBV19 and TRBJ2-1; 7 nucleotides line up with TRBD1. CDR3 length: 15 residues. The junction had 4 bases not matched to a gene; V was cut back by 2 bases and J by 3 bases. The germline V gene has CDR1 LNHDA and CDR2 SQIVND (reference sequence). CDR3 sequence reads: CASSIRGTDYNEQFF. CDR3 sequence (DNA): TGTGCCAGTAGTATAAGAGGGACAGACTACAATGAGCAGTTCTTC.